What follows are 21 T cell receptor beta chains derived from one specimen sequenced in a study of radiation and T cells in renal cell carcinoma. This table comes from immunoSEQ multiplex PCR, and its TCRdb copy is limited to in-frame clones, with some not included. The sample has about 150,000 clones, about 87% seen once. The time point is: blood 2 weeks post-SBRT. Treatment defined: 15 Gy SBRT to primary tumor, nephrectomy 4 weeks later. Sequenced material: blood, taken from a patient whose treatment included radiotherapy and nephrectomy. The source of these receptors is a woman between 50 and 59 years old with renal cell carcinoma.

CDR3 coding DNA: TGCAGCGGCGGGACTAGCCCCCAGAACTACAATGAGCAGTTCTTC. Encoded protein: CSGGTSPQNYNEQFF. The genes are TRBV29-1 and TRBJ2-1; 9 bases align to TRBD2. V trimming: 7 bases; J trimming: 3 bases; junction bases outside the gene matches: 10. Germline CDR1 is SQVTM and CDR2 is ANQGSEA. The CDR3 has 15 residues.

In its sample, this clone was seen once. The gene calls are TRBV9 and TRBJ2-3; no reliable D call. The ends were cut back, 0 bases at V and 4 bases at J, with 12 bases in the middle. This CDR3 spans 15 amino acids. CDR1 SGDLS and CDR2 YYNGEE come from the germline V gene. This CDR3 reads CASSVVGSSSDTQYF. The CDR3 nucleotides are TGTGCCAGCAGCGTAGTAGGTTCTTCTTCAGATACGCAGTATTTT.

This sequence joins TRBV6-6 and TRBJ2-7, with TRBD1 identical over 8 bases. This CDR3 has 16 residues. V shed 6 bases, J shed 2 bases, and the junction held 12 bases outside the gene matches. The germline CDR1 and CDR2 sequences are MNHNY and SVGAGI (reference sequence). CDR3 in DNA: TGTGCCAGCAGGTATCCGGTAAGACAGGGGACCTACGAGCAGTACTTC. Protein product: CASRYPVRQGTYEQYF.

CDR3 nucleotides: TGTGCCAGCGAGGGGGTTAACTATGGCTACACCTTC. Residues: CASEGVNYGYTF. The gene calls are TRBV6-1 and TRBJ1-2; perhaps TRBD1 as D (6 bases). Trimming took off 8 bases at V and 1 base at J, with 8 bases between the two ends. This CDR3 region has 12 residues. Germline CDR1 and CDR2: MNHNS and SASEGT.

The chain combines TRBV6-1 with TRBJ1-5; D unresolved. The CDR3 has 13 amino acids. Trimming removed 4 bases from V and 5 bases from J, with 9 bases in between. Germline CDR1 is MNHNS and CDR2 is SASEGT. The CDR3: CASSVSIDQPQHF. The CDR3 coding sequence is TGTGCCAGCAGTGTCTCTATTGATCAGCCCCAGCATTTT.

CDR3 protein: CASSYRVTEAFF. The CDR3 bases are TGTGCCAGCAGTTACCGGGTTACTGAAGCTTTCTTT. The chain joins TRBV6-5 to TRBJ1-1; no clear D. The CDR3 contains 12 residues. Trimming removed 2 bases from V and 5 bases from J, with 6 bases in between. Germline V CDR1 and CDR2: MNHEY, SVGAGI.

The rearrangement uses TRBV6-1 and TRBJ2-1, with 7 bases fitting TRBD2. This CDR3 spans 17 amino acids. Germline V gives CDR1 MNHNS, CDR2 SASEGT. Trimming took 2 bases from V and 3 from J; bases not matched to a gene: 10. CDR3 amino acids: CASSESGASGYYNEQFF. In DNA, the CDR3 is TGTGCCAGCAGTGAAAGTGGGGCTAGCGGATACTACAATGAGCAGTTCTTC.

This clone has only one observation. The rearrangement joins TRBV25-1 to TRBJ1-5; D may be TRBD1 (6 bases). The CDR3 is 16 amino acids. In germline, CDR1 is MGHDK, CDR2 SYGVNS. The germline V and J ends were trimmed by 8 bases and 2 bases, with 19 bases remaining between them. The CDR3 sequence is CASDHLWGAGNQPQHF. The CDR3 DNA reads as TGTGCCAGCGATCATCTTTGGGGGGCCGGCAATCAGCCCCAGCATTTT. The full variable domain, completed using reference TRBV25-1 and TRBJ1-5, is EADIYQTPRYLVIGTGKKITLECSQTMGHDKMYWYQQDPGMELHLIHYSYGVNSTEKGDLSSESTVSRIRTEHFPLTLESARPSHTSQYLCASDHLWGAGNQPQHFGDGTRLSIL.

CDR3: CASSYKGQTYGYTF. CDR3 nucleotide sequence: TGTGCCAGCAGTTACAAAGGACAGACCTATGGCTACACCTTC. This chain uses TRBV6-5 with TRBJ1-2; TRBD1 might be the D (6 bases). The CDR3 spans 14 residues. Germline CDR1 is MNHEY and CDR2 is SVGAGI. V was clipped by 2 bases and J by 4 bases, with 11 bases between them.

The rearrangement joins TRBV7-3 to TRBJ2-1; D is perhaps TRBD1 or TRBD2 (5 bases each). Germline-derived CDR1 and CDR2 are SGHTA and FQGTGA. Trimming took off 3 bases at V and 8 bases at J, with 17 bases between the two ends. This CDR3 is 15 amino acids long. CDR3 loop: CASSFSGPAGDEQFF. CDR3 nucleotides: TGTGCCAGCAGCTTTTCGGGACCCGCGGGCGATGAGCAGTTCTTC.

This chain joins TRBV6-6 and TRBJ1-5, with D unclear. The CDR3 spans 12 residues. V was cut by 7 bases and J by 5 bases, with 9 bases left in between. Germline-derived CDR1 and CDR2 are MNHNY and SVGAGI (reference sequence). As DNA, the CDR3 is TGTGCCAGCACCGGCAGCGATCAGCCCCAGCATTTT. This gives the protein CASTGSDQPQHF.

In this sample, this clone turned up once. CDR3: CASSLVLGNTEAFF. In DNA, the CDR3 is TGTGCCAGCAGCTTAGTGCTGGGGAACACTGAAGCTTTCTTT. This chain connects TRBV7-8 to TRBJ1-1; D unresolved. V lost 1 base, J lost 1 base, and 7 bases lay in between. CDR1 and CDR2 (germline): SGHVS, FQNEAQ. The CDR3 is 14 amino acids. Together with reference TRBV7-8 and TRBJ1-1, the CDR3 gives the full variable domain: GAGVSQSPRYKVAKRGQDVALRCDPISGHVSLFWYQQALGQGPEFLTYFQNEAQLDKSGLPSDRFFAERPEGSVSTLKIQRTQQEDSAVYLCASSLVLGNTEAFFGQGTRLTVV.

The gene calls are TRBV15 and TRBJ2-7; D ambiguous. This CDR3 is built from 14 residues. From germline, CDR1 is LNHNV and CDR2 YYDKDF (reference sequence). Deletions cut 5 bases from V and 0 bases from J, with 11 bases between. CDR3 bases: TGTGCCACCAGCCCGACCGCCCCCTCCTACGAGCAGTACTTC. Residues: CATSPTAPSYEQYF.

This clone showed up just once. The chain combines TRBV7-3 with TRBJ2-7; 9 positions agree with TRBD1. The V and J ends lost 5 bases and 3 bases, in that order; junction bases with no gene match: 8. Per germline, CDR1 SGHTA and CDR2 FQGTGA. This CDR3 is built from 15 residues. The CDR3 here is CASSPSGQGYYEQYF. CDR3 in DNA: TGTGCCAGCAGCCCCAGCGGACAGGGGTACTACGAGCAGTACTTC.

The chain recombines TRBV18 with TRBJ1-1, with D possibly matching TRBD1 (5 bases). Germline loops: CDR1 KGHSH, CDR2 LQKENI. This CDR3 spans 14 amino acids. V was clipped by 2 bases and J by 5 bases, with 12 bases between them. DNA of the CDR3: TGTGCCAGCTCACCAAGGTCAGGGAGGACTGAAGCTTTCTTT. It yields the protein CASSPRSGRTEAFF.

The chain has TRBV7-2 and TRBJ1-6; D possibly corresponds to TRBD1 (5 bases). This CDR3 comprises 17 residues. Germline assignment: CDR1 SGHTA and CDR2 FQGNSA. V lost 1 base and J 0 bases, leaving 10 bases between the germline ends. Here the CDR3 DNA reads TGTGCCAGCAGCTTAGGCAGGGTGAGCTCCTATAATTCACCCCTCCACTTT. It is translated as CASSLGRVSSYNSPLHF.

J is TRBJ2-5 and V is TRBV13, with 9 bases matching TRBD1. Germline CDR1 and CDR2: PRHDT and FYEKMQ (reference sequence). There are 15 residues in the CDR3. Trimming removed 0 bases from V and 5 bases from J; junction bases left unmatched: 4. The chain's CDR3 is CASSLGGQGWETQYF. The CDR3 coding sequence is TGTGCCAGCAGCTTAGGGGGACAGGGTTGGGAGACCCAGTACTTC.

The chain couples TRBV7-2 to TRBJ2-3, with D tentatively TRBD1 or TRBD2 (5 bases each). Germline V CDR1 and CDR2: SGHTA, FQGNSA. V was shortened by 3 bases and J by 10 bases, with 11 bases between the two germline ends. There are 12 residues in the CDR3. The CDR3 DNA is TGTGCCAGCAGCTTGGGGGATACTGCGCAGTATTTT. Its protein is CASSLGDTAQYF.

The rearrangement uses TRBV2 and TRBJ2-2, with no clear D. There are 14 residues in the CDR3. V lost 6 bases and J lost 4, with 12 bases in between. Germline V CDR1 and CDR2: SNHLY, FYNNEI. Here the CDR3 reads CASSPPEFTGELFF. CDR3 bases: TGTGCCAGCAGCCCTCCGGAATTCACCGGGGAGCTGTTTTTT.

The J gene is TRBJ2-7, the V gene TRBV5-4, with 7 nucleotides matching TRBD2. The CDR3 extends over 13 amino acids. Trimming at V came to 7 bases and at J to 4 bases, leaving 8 bases not matched to a gene. Germline-derived CDR1 and CDR2 are SGHNT and YYREEE (reference sequence). The CDR3 bases are TGTGCCAGCCACCGGGACTATCAATACGAGCAGTACTTC. It is translated as CASHRDYQYEQYF.

In its sample, this clone was seen once. The chain links TRBV11-2 to TRBJ2-2; D is uncertain. The CDR3 consists of 13 residues. V was cut by 5 bases and J by 1 base, with 5 bases left in between. In germline, CDR1 is SGHAT, CDR2 FQNNGV. CDR3 nucleotides: TGTGCCAGCAGCCGCCAGAACACCGGGGAGCTGTTTTTT. The encoded protein is CASSRQNTGELFF.